The 5 T cell receptor beta chains listed next were all sequenced from one sample in a study of tumor-infiltrating lymphocytes in localized non-small cell lung cancer. Assay: immunoSEQ multiplex PCR; the TCRdb copy retains only in-frame clones and omits some. The data hold 27,000 or so clones, with approximately 83% observed a single time. Sequenced sample: lung tumor tissue. The receptor source for this set is a human donor with non-small cell lung cancer.

The V and J genes are TRBV5-1 and TRBJ2-3; 9 positions match TRBD2. CDR1 is SGHRS and CDR2 is YFSETQ in the germline V gene. The V gene end was trimmed by 4 bases and the J gene end by 6 bases; junction bases not matched to a gene: 12. CDR3 length: 16 amino acids. CDR3 nucleotides: TGCGCCAGCAGCGGGGGGCTAGCGGGACCCCTGGATACGCAGTATTTT. Amino acids: CASSGGLAGPLDTQYF.

This clone was picked up a small number of times. The gene calls are TRBV25-1 and TRBJ1-2; possible D gene TRBD1, 6 bases. Germline CDR1 is MGHDK and CDR2 is SYGVNS. CDR3 length equals 14 residues. V lost 6 bases and J lost 7, with 18 bases in between. The chain's CDR3 is CASSSDVGGLGYTF. The CDR3 region has the DNA TGTGCCAGCAGCAGTGATGTAGGGGGGCTTGGCTACACCTTC.

This clone was counted between two and nine times. The chain has TRBV11-2 and TRBJ2-7; 7 positions match TRBD1. CDR1 and CDR2 from the germline V gene are SGHAT and FQNNGV. CDR3 length: 13 amino acids. Trimming cost V 1 base and J 12 bases; bases outside gene matches: 9. The CDR3 bases are TGTGCCAGCAGCTTAGGGTACAAAGGGGGCGGGTACTTC. It codes for CASSLGYKGGGYF.

The V call is TRBV6-6, the J call TRBJ1-4, with 10 bases identical to TRBD1. Looked up from germline, CDR1 is MNHNY and CDR2 is SVGAGI (reference sequence). With V trimmed by 6 bases and J by 4 bases, 2 bases remained unmatched. The CDR3 runs 14 residues. CDR3 amino acids: CASRTGGVNEKLFF. In DNA, the CDR3 is TGTGCCAGCAGGACAGGGGGCGTTAATGAAAAACTGTTTTTT.

The chain links TRBV6-6 to TRBJ1-4, with 8 bases fitting TRBD1. The germline gives CDR1 MNHNY, CDR2 SVGAGI (reference sequence). This CDR3 spans 15 amino acids. J was trimmed by 10 bases and V by 6 bases; bases with no gene match: 13. For the CDR3, the DNA is TGTGCCAGCAGCCTCCCCCCGGGACAGGTGGGAAAACTGTTTTTT. This sequence encodes CASSLPPGQVGKLFF.